Below, one T cell receptor beta chain is given with its context. Antigen specificity is unknown. The data are from a study of T cell repertoires in cytomegalovirus infection. Study in general: CMV epitopes that were recently identified and HLA-C-restricted were used alongside well-studied HLA-B-restricted ones. Indicated by public TCR beta signatures were CMV infection and matching HLA type. Whole-study findings and limits: Using cumulative public TCR beta family frequency, the authors identified those who carried CMV together with the relevant HLA. Clonotype analysis showed dominance of the ex vivo response by HLA-C-restricted CMV-specific TCR beta clonotypes.

TCRdb re-analysed the reads in MiXCR, keeping a single row per CDR3 protein. The table includes about 890,000 distinct CDR3 sequences, 31% detected once. From germline, CDR1 is MNHEY and CDR2 SVGAGI. V lost 0 bases and J 5 bases, leaving 14 bases between the germline ends. CDR3 length: 16 amino acids. The chain links TRBV6-5 to TRBJ2-1, with D tentatively TRBD1 (6 bases). The clonotype comes from a human donor in good health (CMV status not recorded). Some clones in this sample may be carry-over from other donors' samples. The source was cultured CD8+ T cells from PBMCs, collected from culture after CMV antigen stimulation. As DNA, the CDR3 is TGTGCCAGCAGTTACTCTACAGGGATCCTTAACAATGAGCAGTTCTTC. Encoded protein: CASSYSTGILNNEQFF.